This T cell receptor beta chain was recovered during a study of OX40 agonist ivuxolimab in advanced cancers. Whole-study context: The dose-escalation group included hepatocellular carcinoma, melanoma, renal cell carcinoma and head and neck cancer. Overall study results and limits: At 0.1 to 3.0 mg/kg and by week 6, CD4+ and CD8+ T cells in the blood had expanded clonally. Expanded clones were, on average, more numerous in CD8+ T cells than in CD4+.

J was trimmed by 4 bases and V by 0 bases; bases with no gene match: 9. The CDR3 spans 18 residues. Germline V gene lookup returns CDR1 LGHNA and CDR2 YNFKEQ. A remark on this clone: Its antigen is undetermined.

Sequenced by immunoSEQ multiplex PCR; TCRdb stores in-frame clones only, minus some. The sample records tens of thousands of clones, roughly four fifths being singletons. Autoimmune disease history or systemic immunosuppression excluded patients. This specimen consisted of CD4+ or CD8+ T cells sorted from blood, obtained in a trial of the OX40 agonist ivuxolimab. The J gene is TRBJ2-2, the V gene TRBV4-2; 9 bases agree with TRBD1. This TCR derives from an adult with an advanced solid tumor such as melanoma, head and neck, liver or kidney cancer. The chain's CDR3 is CASSQDLGQGISTGELFF. CDR3 sequence (DNA): TGTGCCAGCAGCCAAGATTTAGGACAGGGGATTTCCACCGGGGAGCTGTTTTTT.